This entry concerns a single T cell receptor (beta chain). The table came from immunoSEQ multiplex PCR; TCRdb's copy has only in-frame clones and leaves some out. The repertoire holds about 120,000 clones, with approximately 93% as singletons. The record originates from a study of T cell responses to AZD1222 COVID-19 vaccine. Trimming removed 8 bases at V and 10 bases at J, with 12 bases between. Germline V CDR1 and CDR2: LNHDA, SQIVND (reference sequence). CDR3 length: 11 residues. The TCR was taken from an adult in good health. V and J are TRBV19 and TRBJ2-1, with no clear D. This specimen consisted of peripheral blood, obtained on day 0 of AZD1222 vaccination. CDR3 sequence: CASGLLEEQFF. As DNA, the CDR3 is TGTGCCAGTGGCCTACTGGAAGAGCAGTTCTTC.